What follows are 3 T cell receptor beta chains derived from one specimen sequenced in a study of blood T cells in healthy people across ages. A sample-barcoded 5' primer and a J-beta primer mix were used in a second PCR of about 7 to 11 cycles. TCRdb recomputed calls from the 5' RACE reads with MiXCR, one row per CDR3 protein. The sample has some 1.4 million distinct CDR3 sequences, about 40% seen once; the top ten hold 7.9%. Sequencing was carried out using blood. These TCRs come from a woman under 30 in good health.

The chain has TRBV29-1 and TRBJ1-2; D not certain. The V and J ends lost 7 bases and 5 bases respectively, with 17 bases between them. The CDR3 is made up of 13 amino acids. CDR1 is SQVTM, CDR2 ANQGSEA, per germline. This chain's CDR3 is CSAHEESNYGYTF. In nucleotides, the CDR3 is TGCAGCGCGCACGAGGAATCCAATTATGGCTACACCTTC.

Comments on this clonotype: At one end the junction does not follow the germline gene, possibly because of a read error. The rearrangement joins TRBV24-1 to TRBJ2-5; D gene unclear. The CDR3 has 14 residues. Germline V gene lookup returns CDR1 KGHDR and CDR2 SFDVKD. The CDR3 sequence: CAASDADRQETQYF. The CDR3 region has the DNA TGTGCCGCCAGTGATGCGGACCGTCAAGAGACCCAGTACTTC.

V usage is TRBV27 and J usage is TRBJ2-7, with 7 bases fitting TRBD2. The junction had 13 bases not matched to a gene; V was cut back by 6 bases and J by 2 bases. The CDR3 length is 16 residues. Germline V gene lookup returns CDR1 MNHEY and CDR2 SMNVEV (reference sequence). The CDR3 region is CASRPEGLSQTYEQYF. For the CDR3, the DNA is TGTGCCAGCAGACCCGAGGGACTATCCCAGACCTACGAGCAGTACTTC.